This T cell receptor beta chain was sequenced in a study of cytomegalovirus exposure and HLA in healthy donors. Study-level results: Exclusion applied to some V segments, including TRBV6-2 and TRBV6-3, as they were indistinguishable.

Remarks on this clone: The antigen is unknown.

The V gene's germline CDR1 is KGHSH and CDR2 LQKENI. Between the trimmed V and J ends, which lost 5 bases and 0 bases, there was a span of 14 bases. This CDR3 has 16 residues. PCR involved 60 Vbeta and 13 Jbeta primers. Source study methods: As a later analysis found, there were 80 million to 90 million unique TCR beta chains, of which roughly 11 million were shared. The method was immunoSEQ multiplex PCR; TCRdb's version includes in-frame clones alone and lacks a portion of them. D and trimming were read from the DNA, whereas the V and J calls and clone size are those reported in that table. The sample has some 90,000 clones, under 90% seen once.

The rearrangement joins TRBV18 to TRBJ2-1; D is perhaps TRBD1 (5 bases). This receptor was taken from a woman in her 70s in good health and CMV-seropositive. Sequenced: PBMCs. The DNA for the CDR3 is TGTGCCAGCTCATCGGCCTACAGGAGCTCCTACAATGAGCAGTTCTTC. Its translation: CASSSAYRSSYNEQFF.